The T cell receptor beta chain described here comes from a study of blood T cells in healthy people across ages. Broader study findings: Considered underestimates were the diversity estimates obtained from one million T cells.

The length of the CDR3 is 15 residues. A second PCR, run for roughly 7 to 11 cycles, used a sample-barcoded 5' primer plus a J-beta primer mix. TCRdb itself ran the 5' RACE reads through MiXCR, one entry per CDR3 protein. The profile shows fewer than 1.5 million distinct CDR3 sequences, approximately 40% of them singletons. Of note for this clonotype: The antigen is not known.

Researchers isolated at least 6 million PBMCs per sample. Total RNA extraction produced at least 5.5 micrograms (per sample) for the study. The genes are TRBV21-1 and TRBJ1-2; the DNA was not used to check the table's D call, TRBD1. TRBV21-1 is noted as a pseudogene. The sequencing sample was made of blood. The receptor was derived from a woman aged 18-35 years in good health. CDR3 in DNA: TGTGCCAGCAGCAAAGCGGAGGGGGCTGACTATGGCTACACCTTC. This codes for CASSKAEGADYGYTF.